The sequence of this T cell receptor (beta chain) was determined in a study of PD-1 blockade in classical Hodgkin lymphoma. Study-level results: The repertoire differences lack a defined cause, possibly disease activity or prior therapy. Significant TCR diversity gains by C4D1 occurred in CD4+ but not CD8+ cells.

As concerns this clone: Its antigen is undetermined.

CDR3 length: 14 residues. Trimming removed 5 bases at V and 4 bases at J, with 14 bases between. CDR1 MNHNS and CDR2 SASEGT come from the germline V gene. Each and every patient relapsed after autologous stem cell transplantation, and patients got differing brentuximab vedotin exposure. Data came from immunoSEQ multiplex PCR; TCRdb stores just in-frame clones and leaves some out. The repertoire holds 50,000 to 85,000 clones, with about 64% as singletons. The clonotype was recovered from a human donor with classical Hodgkin lymphoma. Sequenced here: peripheral blood mononuclear cells (PBMCs), sampled before the second cycle of nivolumab. The chain recombines TRBV6-1 with TRBJ1-1; possibly TRBD1 for D (5 bases). CDR3 in amino acids: CASSLAGLSTEAFF. The CDR3 DNA is TGTGCCAGCAGTTTGGCAGGGTTGTCCACTGAAGCTTTCTTT.